This T cell receptor beta chain was sequenced during a study of regulatory T cells in long-lasting Graves disease. The authors built TCR beta libraries using iRepertoire HTBI primers and Arm-PCR of CDR3 regions. TCRdb reprocessed the multiplex PCR reads with MiXCR, giving one entry per CDR3 protein. Among approximately 540,000 distinct CDR3 sequences listed, 12% were seen once. This clonotype was seen repeatedly, ten times or more. The antigen is unknown. Documented time point: newly diagnosed GD, antithyroid drugs for less than 3 months. TCR sequences were obtained from RNA taken from PBMCs. Study-level points and caveats: Favoring TRBV28, TRBJ1-2 and TRBJ2-5 was a feature seen in persistent disease.

CDR1 LNHDA and CDR2 SQIVND come from the germline V gene (reference sequence). The CDR3 loop spans 14 amino acids. With 6 bases removed from V and 3 bases from J, the gap between germline ends came to 14 bases. The same sample was also studied in work on T cells in Graves' hyperthyroidism and ophthalmopathy. That report adds: A lack of ophthalmopathy progression within 18 months defined stable Graves' hyperthyroidism. First-round RT-PCR targeting the TCR CDR3 was performed with the HTBI primer set.

The chain links TRBV19 to TRBJ1-1; D unclear. The origin of this receptor is a woman between 25 and 40 years old with Graves disease. The sample in question was peripheral blood mononuclear cells (PBMCs), obtained at new diagnosis, from a patient treated with antithyroid drugs. DNA of the CDR3: TGTGCCAGTAGCTCTGCAGACCGCTACACTGAAGCTTTCTTT. Its protein is CASSSADRYTEAFF.